This TCR beta chain was sequenced in a study of B cell selection in AIRE deficiency (dated by TCRdb to between 2018 and 2020). Regarding the research as a whole: A comparison of TCRbeta repertoires of sorted blood CD4+ conventional T cells and regulatory T cells was made between AIRE-deficient patients and healthy controls. The TCR-sequenced cohort comprised roughly 5 AIRE-deficient APECED patients and roughly 5 healthy control donors. The investigation overall reported the following: About 30.6% of the Treg TCRbeta sequences shared among healthy donors were detected in patient Tconv cells, suggesting that Treg-biased clones are diverted into the Tconv compartment. In terms of TCRBV gene usage, CDR3 length and TCR diversity, Tconv and Treg cells from AIRE-deficient patients looked similar to Tconv and Treg cells from healthy donors. Shared Treg sequences had shorter CDR3s, which reflects a bias toward rearrangements containing few non-templated nucleotide insertions. Only TCRbeta chains were sequenced; approximately 37% of shared healthy-donor Treg sequences also occurred in healthy Tconv, possibly because of differing TCRalpha chains. Among 3,500 to 4,000 shared Treg TCRbeta sequences, 31.6% were shared exclusively by healthy donors and around 9.3% exclusively by patients, which suggests that Treg selection is less efficient in the absence of AIRE.

The CDR3 spans 16 residues, from the cysteine through the phenylalanine. The CDR3 DNA has 48 bases and is translated from base 1. The germline V gene (reference sequence) yields LNHNV for CDR1 and YYDKDF for CDR2. Compared with germline, V lacks 8 bases and J lacks 1 base; bases without a gene match: 13. In regard to this clone: Its antigen is still unknown. Per-nucleotide qualities are absent, and no much larger clonotype sits a single base away.

The immunoSEQ platform was used to sequence the TCRbeta chain. Per the authors' processing: Pooled conventional T cell repertoires yielded roughly 9.9x10^4 distinct in-frame TCRbeta sequences from patients and 130,000 to 150,000 from healthy donors. Treg TCRbeta sequences shared by two or more individuals were defined as public, and these public Treg TCRbeta sequences were subsequently searched for in Tconv repertoires. Differences between groups were assessed by Mann-Whitney U tests with Bonferroni-Dunn correction in GraphPad Prism 7.03. TCRdb took this table from immuneACCESS and kept in-frame rearrangements with V and J called. Such tables lack part of the clones; where checked against another copy, unresolved V genes explain under half of the gap, and the rest is unexplained. V and J calls plus clone size are reproduced from that table; the DNA served to infer D and trimming. The sample yields roughly 24,000 clones; about 96% were counted once. 0.15% to 0.2% of the sample rests with the top ten.

CD4+CD127+ cells were sorted as the conventional CD4 T cell population. Control samples came from healthy donors unrelated to the patients. Sorting of Tconv and Treg cells intended for TCRbeta sequencing was performed on a FACSAria flow cytometer. Sorted cells were collected in 5-ml round-bottom polystyrene tubes, and dry cell pellets were stored frozen at -80 degrees C prior to sequencing. The chain is made from TRBV15 and TRBJ2-5; 7 bases in between match TRBD1. The sequence was collected from a human donor in good health. The specimen was CD4+CD127+ conventional T cells sorted from PBMCs. The CDR3 protein sequence reads: CATLLSNRDSQETQYF. Read as DNA, the sequence is TGTGCCACCTTACTTTCTAACCGGGACAGCCAAGAGACCCAGTACTTC. Where the CDR3 stops, the reference TRBV15 and TRBJ2-5 genes take over; the full variable domain is DAMVIQNPRYQVTQFGKPVTLSCSQTLNHNVMYWYQQKSSQAPKLLFHYYDKDFNNEADTPDNFQSRRPNTSFCFLDIRSPGLGDTAMYLCATLLSNRDSQETQYFGPGTRLLVL.